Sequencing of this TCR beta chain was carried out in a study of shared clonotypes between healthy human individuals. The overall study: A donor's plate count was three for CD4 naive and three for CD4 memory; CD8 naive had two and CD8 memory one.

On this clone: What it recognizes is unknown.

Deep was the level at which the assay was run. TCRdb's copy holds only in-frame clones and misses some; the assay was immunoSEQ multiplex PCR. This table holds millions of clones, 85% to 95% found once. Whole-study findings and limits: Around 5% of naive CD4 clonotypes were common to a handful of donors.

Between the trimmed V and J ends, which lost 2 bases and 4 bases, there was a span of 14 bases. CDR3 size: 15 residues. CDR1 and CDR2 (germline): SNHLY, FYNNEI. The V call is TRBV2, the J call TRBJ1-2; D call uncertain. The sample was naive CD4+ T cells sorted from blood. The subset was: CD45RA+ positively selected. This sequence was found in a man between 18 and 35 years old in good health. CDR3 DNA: TGTGCCAGCAGTGAAAAGGCATCTGAGTCCTATGGCTACACCTTC. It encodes CASSEKASESYGYTF.